This T cell receptor beta chain was found in a study of blood T cells in healthy people across ages. Findings of the study overall: Unsorted PBMCs blocked a conclusive comparison of naive and antigen-experienced cells. Across the age range, TCR beta diversity per million T cells fell in a roughly linear way.

It was with a sample-barcoded 5' primer and a J-beta primer mix that a second PCR of roughly 7 to 11 cycles was run. A template-switch adaptor with 12 random nucleotides tagged each cDNA molecule. TCRdb re-derived calls from the 5' RACE reads in MiXCR, one entry per CDR3 protein. This sample has hundreds of thousands of distinct CDR3 sequences; 56% occur once, and the top ten carry more than 25%. A remark on this clonotype: Its antigen remains unidentified.

Deletions cut 11 bases from V and 2 bases from J, with 15 bases between. The CDR3 length is 13 residues. The germline V gene encodes CDR1 ENHRY and CDR2 SYGVKD. The chain is built from TRBV10-3 and TRBJ2-5; maybe TRBD1 (5 bases). The sequencing sample was made of blood. The source is a middle-aged man in good health. The CDR3 DNA follows: TGTGCCGCGTCACAGGAGAGGCAAGAGACCCAGTACTTC. It encodes CAASQERQETQYF.